This T cell receptor (beta chain) appears in the sequencing data of a study of beta chain features in type 1 diabetes. Study information: All of the samples together had around 110,000,000 sorted cells examined. Points from the study as a whole: Small HLA sub-analyses could not settle whether HLA shapes TCRB rearrangement. TCRB CDR3s from Type 1 diabetes patients were moderately but significantly shorter in all four CD4+ subsets. Sampled from patients, naive, central memory and Treg TCRB repertoires appeared more similar than those sampled from healthy donors.

Every isolated RNA sample was fully reverse transcribed, so sequencing captured expressed TCRB transcripts. Measured with immunoSEQ multiplex PCR; TCRdb has only the in-frame clones, and not every one. The sample holds 200,000 to 300,000 clones, roughly 10% seen once. This clone was seen only a few times. Its antigen is not identified. This TCR was sampled from a man aged 25-45 years with type 1 diabetes. Sequencing was carried out using naive CD4+ T cells from blood.

CDR3: CASSKSNRGRWETQYF. The CDR3, as DNA: TGTGCCAGCAGCAAGTCGAACAGGGGGCGGTGGGAGACCCAGTACTTC. This chain uses TRBV21-1 with TRBJ2-5; TRBD1, the D gene given by the table, was not confirmed from the DNA. TRBV21-1 is listed as a pseudogene. CDR3 size: 16 residues.